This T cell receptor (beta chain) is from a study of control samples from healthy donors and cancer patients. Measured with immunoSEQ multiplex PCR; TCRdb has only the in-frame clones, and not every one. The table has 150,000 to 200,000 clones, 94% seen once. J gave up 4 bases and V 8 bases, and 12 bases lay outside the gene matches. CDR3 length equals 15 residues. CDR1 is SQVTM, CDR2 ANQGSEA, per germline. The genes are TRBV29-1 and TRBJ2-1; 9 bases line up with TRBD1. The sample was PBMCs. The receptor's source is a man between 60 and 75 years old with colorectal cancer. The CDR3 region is CSSLQGGQGYNEQFF. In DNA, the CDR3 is TGCAGCTCGTTACAAGGAGGACAGGGGTACAATGAGCAGTTCTTC.